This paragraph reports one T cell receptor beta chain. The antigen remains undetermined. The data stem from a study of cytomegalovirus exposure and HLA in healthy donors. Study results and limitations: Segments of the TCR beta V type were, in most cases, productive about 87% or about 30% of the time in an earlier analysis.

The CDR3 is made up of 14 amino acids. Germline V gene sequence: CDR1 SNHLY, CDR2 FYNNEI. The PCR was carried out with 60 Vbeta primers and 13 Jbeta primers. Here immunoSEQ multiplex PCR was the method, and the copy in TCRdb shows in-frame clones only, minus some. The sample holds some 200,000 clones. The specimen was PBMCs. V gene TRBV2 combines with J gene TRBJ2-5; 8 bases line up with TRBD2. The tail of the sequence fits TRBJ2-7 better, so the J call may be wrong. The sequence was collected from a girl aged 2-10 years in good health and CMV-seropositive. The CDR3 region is CASSDRTSRYEQYF. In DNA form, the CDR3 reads TGTGCCAGCAGTGATCGGACTAGCCGGTACGAGCAGTACTTC.